The rows below give T cell receptor beta chains drawn from one sample of a study of relationships among human T cell subsets. TCRdb re-analysed the multiplex PCR reads in MiXCR, keeping a single row per CDR3 protein. The repertoire holds fewer than 18,000 distinct CDR3 sequences, about 60% seen once, with under 40% in the top ten. Sequencing was performed on total T cells sorted from blood. These receptors all come from a man aged 40-49 years in good health. CDR3s include the opening cysteine and the closing phenylalanine or tryptophan. Fields, in order: clone size, D gene, J gene, V gene, CDR3 protein, CDR3 DNA. The D gene is left open where the match is weak. Only part of the rows carry a size: once, few, many, or a class if the clone is expanded.

>.|TRBD1|TRBJ1-1|TRBV7-8
CATTDRATEAFF
TGTGCCACCACCGACAGGGCCACTGAAGCTTTCTTT
>.|.|TRBJ2-7|TRBV20-1
CSARDEAVKAYEQYF
TGCAGTGCTAGAGATGAGGCAGTCAAGGCCTACGAGCAGTACTTC
>.|.|TRBJ2-3|TRBV28
CASSFRDSGTDTQYF
TGTGCCAGCAGTTTCCGGGACTCGGGCACAGATACGCAGTATTTT
>few|.|TRBJ1-2|TRBV27
CASSFKGSYTF
TGTGCCAGCAGTTTTAAGGGGAGCTACACCTTC
>.|.|TRBJ2-7|TRBV20-1
CSARDRLAPYEQYF
TGCAGTGCTAGAGATCGCCTAGCGCCCTACGAGCAGTACTTC
>.|.|TRBJ1-1|TRBV28
CASSRAGANTEAFF
TGTGCCAGCAGTCGAGCGGGGGCGAACACTGAAGCTTTCTTT
>few|.|TRBJ2-7|TRBV11-2
CASSLDFSGGEQYF
TGTGCCAGCAGCTTAGATTTCTCCGGGGGCGAGCAGTACTTC
>.|.|TRBJ2-5|TRBV11-2
CASSRLGRGYQETQYF
TGTGCCAGCAGCCGTCTAGGGAGGGGGTACCAAGAGACCCAGTACTTC
>few|TRBD2|TRBJ2-1|TRBV12-3/TRBV12-4
CASSTRTSGGNEQFF
TGTGCCAGCAGTACGAGGACTAGCGGTGGGAATGAGCAGTTCTTC
>few|.|TRBJ2-1|TRBV20-1
CTGVRGDEQFF
TGCACCGGGGTCCGAGGGGATGAGCAGTTCTTC
>.|.|TRBJ1-1|TRBV20-1
CSAYAGIMNTEAFF
TGCAGTGCCTATGCAGGGATCATGAACACTGAAGCTTTCTTT
>few|TRBD2|TRBJ2-7|TRBV5-1
CASSTVGGSHEQYF
TGCGCCAGCAGCACGGTGGGAGGGTCGCACGAGCAGTACTTC
>few|TRBD2|TRBJ2-1|TRBV29-1
CSVGPGLAGVADEQFF
TGCAGCGTGGGACCGGGACTAGCGGGAGTTGCGGATGAGCAGTTCTTC
>.|.|TRBJ2-7|TRBV14
CASSQGGHAYEQYF
TGTGCCAGCAGCCAGGGTGGACACGCCTACGAGCAGTACTTC
>.|.|TRBJ2-7|TRBV11-2
CASSPGGAGHEQYF
TGTGCCAGCAGCCCAGGGGGGGCCGGCCACGAGCAGTACTTC
>.|TRBD1|TRBJ2-5|TRBV5-1
CASSLGTGPQETQYF
TGCGCCAGCAGCTTGGGGACAGGGCCACAAGAGACCCAGTACTTC
>.|.|TRBJ1-1|TRBV7-3
CASSSGGNTEAFF
TGTGCCAGCAGTAGTGGAGGGAACACTGAAGCTTTCTTT
>.|TRBD2|TRBJ2-1|TRBV13
CASSTGLVSEQFF
TGTGCCAGCAGCACTGGACTAGTTAGTGAGCAGTTCTTC
>few|TRBD1|TRBJ2-7|TRBV29-1
CSVGQGADEQYF
TGCAGCGTTGGACAGGGGGCGGACGAGCAGTACTTC
>once|TRBD2|TRBJ2-5|TRBV11-2
CASSLTSGRSRHETQYF
TGTGCCAGCAGCTTAACTAGCGGGAGGTCAAGGCACGAGACCCAGTACTTC
>.|TRBD2|TRBJ2-7|TRBV5-1
CASSLSGKPPYEQYF
TGCGCCAGCAGCCTGAGCGGGAAGCCCCCCTACGAGCAGTACTTC
>few|.|TRBJ2-7|TRBV2
CASSLGRDEQYF
TGTGCCAGCAGCCTCGGCAGGGACGAGCAGTACTTC
>few|.|TRBJ2-5|TRBV11-2
CASSFLTLETQYF
TGTGCCAGCAGCTTTTTAACTCTAGAGACCCAGTACTTC
>.|TRBD1|TRBJ2-1|TRBV5-1
CASSRAGTGGSDEQFF
TGCGCCAGCAGCAGGGCCGGGACAGGGGGCTCGGATGAGCAGTTCTTC
>.|TRBD1|TRBJ2-7|TRBV12-3/TRBV12-4
CASSQGDYEQYF
TGTGCCAGCAGTCAGGGGGACTACGAGCAGTACTTC
>.|TRBD1|TRBJ1-6|TRBV28
CASSFQTGATSPLHF
TGTGCCAGCAGTTTCCAGACAGGGGCAACCTCACCCCTCCACTTT
>.|.|TRBJ2-3|TRBV30
CAWMPDTGTQYF
TGTGCCTGGATGCCGGACACGGGTACGCAGTATTTT
>.|.|TRBJ2-3|TRBV2
CASSETGTATDTQYF
TGTGCCAGCAGTGAAACGGGAACAGCTACAGATACGCAGTATTTT
>few|.|TRBJ1-1|TRBV18
CASSSTEGGTEAFF
TGTGCCAGCTCATCGACCGAAGGGGGGACTGAAGCTTTCTTT
>once|.|TRBJ2-3|TRBV27
CATAWGRPSTDTQYF
TGTGCCACCGCCTGGGGGAGGCCTAGCACAGATACGCAGTATTTT
>.|TRBD1|TRBJ1-1|TRBV20-1
CSAGPTGALNTEAFF
TGCAGTGCTGGACCCACAGGGGCTCTGAACACTGAAGCTTTCTTT
>once|TRBD2|TRBJ2-3|TRBV20-1
CSATGRQGGSSDTQYF
TGCAGTGCGACGGGGCGCCAGGGCGGGAGCTCAGATACGCAGTATTTT
>medium-sized|.|TRBJ2-3|TRBV28
CTSSFLSGTDTQYF
TGTACCAGCAGTTTCCTTAGCGGCACAGATACGCAGTATTTT
>.|.|TRBJ1-5|TRBV6-4
CASRLGGYNQPQHF
TGTGCCAGCAGATTAGGCGGATACAATCAGCCCCAGCATTTT
>.|.|TRBJ2-5|TRBV27
CASSLWGISETQYF
TGTGCCAGCAGTTTGTGGGGGATCTCAGAGACCCAGTACTTC
>.|TRBD1|TRBJ1-2|TRBV20-1
CSATVQGAQGYTF
TGCAGTGCTACAGTACAGGGGGCGCAGGGCTACACCTTC
>few|TRBD2|TRBJ2-7|TRBV20-1
CSARDVAGEVEQYF
TGCAGTGCTAGAGATGTAGCGGGAGAGGTCGAGCAGTACTTC
>.|.|TRBJ2-7|TRBV11-2
CASSPLQFYEQYF
TGTGCCAGCAGCCCCCTACAGTTCTACGAGCAGTACTTC
>.|TRBD2|TRBJ2-5|TRBV10-2
CASSEPAGGETQYF
TGCGCCAGCAGTGAGCCGGCGGGAGGAGAGACCCAGTACTTC
>once|.|TRBJ2-3|TRBV6-5
CASSLYRSTDTQYF
TGTGCCAGCAGTCTGTACAGGAGCACAGATACGCAGTATTTT
>few|.|TRBJ1-1|TRBV10-3
CAISGDTRNLLF
TGTGCCATCAGTGGGGACACGCGTAATCTACTCTTT
>.|.|TRBJ2-7|TRBV27
CASSLLGDGINYEQYF
TGTGCCAGCAGTTTATTGGGGGACGGTATAAACTACGAGCAGTACTTC
>.|TRBD2|TRBJ2-4|TRBV4-1
CASSQEPAGGLIRAKNIQYF
TGCGCCAGCAGCCAAGAGCCGGCGGGAGGCCTAATAAGAGCCAAAAACATTCAGTACTTC
>.|.|TRBJ1-5|TRBV6-5
CASSYEGGGEPQHF
TGTGCCAGCAGTTACGAGGGGGGTGGTGAGCCCCAGCATTTT
>few|.|TRBJ2-5|TRBV27
CASATGNRQETQYF
TGTGCCAGCGCCACAGGGAACAGGCAGGAGACCCAGTACTTC
>.|TRBD1|TRBJ2-7|TRBV29-1
CSGNRDREYEQYF
TGCAGCGGGAACCGGGACAGGGAGTACGAGCAGTACTTC
>.|TRBD1|TRBJ2-3|TRBV7-8
CASSRRDRGTDTQYF
TGTGCCAGCAGTCGCCGGGACAGGGGAACAGATACGCAGTATTTT
>.|.|TRBJ1-1|TRBV6-5
CASSYGHLNTEAFF
TGTGCCAGCAGTTACGGACATTTGAACACTGAAGCTTTCTTT
>.|TRBD1|TRBJ1-2|TRBV20-1
CSALLGQAKGYTF
TGCAGTGCTCTCCTAGGACAGGCGAAGGGCTACACCTTC
>.|.|TRBJ2-7|TRBV14
CASSQDLSPGYSYEQYF
TGTGCCAGCAGCCAAGATCTTTCCCCGGGGTACTCCTACGAGCAGTACTTC
>.|.|TRBJ1-1|TRBV20-1
CSAPLEGRGGEAFF
TGCAGTGCTCCTCTCGAGGGCAGGGGAGGGGAAGCTTTCTTT
>.|TRBD2|TRBJ2-3|TRBV20-1
CSAEGGEGSTDTQYF
TGCAGTGCAGAGGGCGGGGAGGGGAGCACAGATACGCAGTATTTT
>few|TRBD1|TRBJ1-1|TRBV12-3/TRBV12-4
CASSQGQANTEAFF
TGTGCCAGCAGCCAAGGACAGGCGAACACTGAAGCTTTCTTT